The 11 T cell receptor beta chains listed next were all sequenced from one sample in a study of cytomegalovirus exposure and HLA in healthy donors. It was with 60 Vbeta and 13 Jbeta primers that the PCR ran. Assay used: immunoSEQ multiplex PCR; TCRdb lists only in-frame clones, some missing. Among more than 15,000 clones listed, about 70% were seen once. Sequencing input: PBMCs. The receptors come from a man between 18 and 29 years old in good health and CMV-seronegative.

J is TRBJ1-4 and V is TRBV5-1, with D perhaps matching TRBD1 (5 bases). This CDR3 spans 15 amino acids. V shed 3 bases and J shed 0 bases, with 9 bases lying between them. Germline CDR1 SGHRS, CDR2 YFSETQ. CDR3 loop: CASSSDRPTNEKLFF. CDR3 DNA: TGCGCCAGCAGCTCCGACAGACCAACTAATGAAAAACTGTTTTTT.

The chain employs TRBV4-1 and TRBJ2-3; D perhaps matches TRBD2 (6 bases). V shed 4 bases and J shed 6 bases, with 20 bases lying between them. The CDR3 is made up of 16 amino acids. CDR1 and CDR2 (germline): MGHRA, YSYEKL. The CDR3 DNA reads TGCGCCAGCAGCCGGAAACACCTGGAGGGGACTGATACGCAGTATTTT. Translation: CASSRKHLEGTDTQYF.

The chain is built from TRBV5-1 and TRBJ1-1; D is unresolved. The V and J ends lost 1 base and 1 base respectively, with 11 bases between them. The CDR3 spans 15 residues. Germline V gene data show CDR1 as SGHRS and CDR2 as YFSETQ. The CDR3 loop reads CASSLSGEENTEAFF. CDR3 sequence (DNA): TGCGCCAGCAGCTTGTCCGGAGAGGAGAACACTGAAGCTTTCTTT.

This clone showed up just once. V gene TRBV5-6 combines with J gene TRBJ2-7; D is perhaps TRBD1 (6 bases). Trimming removed 2 bases from V and 3 bases from J, with 9 bases in between. The germline CDR1 and CDR2 sequences are SGHDT and YYEEEE. This CDR3 spans 13 amino acids. The CDR3 loop reads CASSFGQFYEQYF. The CDR3 DNA reads as TGTGCCAGCAGCTTTGGACAGTTCTACGAGCAGTACTTC.

The chain has TRBV30 and TRBJ1-2, with D hard to call. The CDR3 loop spans 14 amino acids. V lost 2 bases to trimming and J lost 4 bases, with 14 bases between them. Germline V gene sequence: CDR1 GTSNPN, CDR2 SVGIG (reference sequence). The CDR3 DNA is TGTGCCTGGAGTACCGGTCCGGGAGTCTATGGCTACACCTTC. Protein sequence: CAWSTGPGVYGYTF.

This sequence joins TRBV30 and TRBJ2-1; 12 nucleotides line up with TRBD2. Germline-derived CDR1 and CDR2 are GTSNPN and SVGIG (reference sequence). V shed 4 bases, J shed 0 bases, and the junction held 7 bases outside the gene matches. The CDR3 runs 17 residues. CDR3 protein: CAWKGLAGTDSYNEQFF. The CDR3 coding sequence is TGTGCCTGGAAAGGACTAGCGGGGACCGACTCCTACAATGAGCAGTTCTTC.

The chain uses TRBV5-1 and TRBJ1-1; a weak D match, TRBD1 (6 bases). This CDR3 has 14 amino acids. Germline V gene data show CDR1 as SGHRS and CDR2 as YFSETQ. V was cut by 1 base and J by 4 bases, with 11 bases left in between. The CDR3 nucleotides read TGCGCCAGCAGCTTGTCTCAGGGGCTCACTGAAGCTTTCTTT. Translation gives CASSLSQGLTEAFF.

V and J are TRBV5-4 and TRBJ2-7; 11 bases are shared with TRBD1. Germline V gene lookup returns CDR1 SGHNT and CDR2 YYREEE (reference sequence). The V and J ends lost 1 base and 5 bases, in that order; junction bases with no gene match: 8. This CDR3 is 16 amino acids long. In DNA, the CDR3 is TGTGCCAGCAGCTTGTTGGGGACAGGGGGTCAGAACGAGCAGTACTTC. Translating gives CASSLLGTGGQNEQYF.

The chain is built from TRBV4-1 and TRBJ2-1; D might be TRBD2 (6 bases). Germline CDR1 is MGHRA and CDR2 is YSYEKL. CDR3 size: 17 residues. V was pared by 2 bases and J by 5 bases, with 19 bases between. In DNA form, the CDR3 reads TGCGCCAGCAGCCAATCCCCGGGACTCATATTAAACAATGAGCAGTTCTTC. Amino acids: CASSQSPGLILNNEQFF.

The chain couples TRBV25-1 to TRBJ1-2; perhaps TRBD1 as D (6 bases). V lost 3 bases to trimming and J lost 6 bases, with 17 bases between them. This CDR3 spans 15 amino acids. Germline CDR1 reads MGHDK; CDR2 reads SYGVNS. CDR3: CASSDWGRESDGYTF. DNA for the CDR3: TGTGCCAGCAGTGATTGGGGGCGAGAGTCTGATGGCTACACCTTC.

V is TRBV6-6 and J is TRBJ2-5; 9 nucleotides line up with TRBD1. The length of the CDR3 is 14 residues. The V segment lost 5 bases and the J segment 5 bases; nucleotides outside the gene matches: 6. CDR1 MNHNY and CDR2 SVGAGI come from the germline V gene (reference sequence). The CDR3 DNA reads TGTGCCAGCAGTCCAGGACAGGGGTACGAGACCCAGTACTTC. Its protein is CASSPGQGYETQYF.